The sequence of this T cell receptor beta chain was determined in a study of CD8+ T cells in alopecia areata. Isolated RNA was reverse transcribed into cDNA used as the sequencing template. Only in-frame clones appear in the TCRdb table, and some are missing; sequencing was by immunoSEQ multiplex PCR. The sample records over 85,000 clones, approximately 70% being singletons. Treatment here: oral pan-JAK inhibitor, 5-10 mg twice daily. Lesional scalp punch biopsies and peripheral blood came from alopecia areata patients. V lost 3 bases and J lost 7, with 8 bases in between. Germline V gene sequence: CDR1 SGDLS, CDR2 YYNGEE. This CDR3 contains 13 residues. Of note for this clone: Its target is not known.

Study-wide findings and caveats: Under tofacitinib, fewer expanded CD8+ clones appeared among the top 100 scalp clones. Higher clonality and more expanded CD8+ clones appeared in lesional than normal scalp. Shared TCR sequences were less clear between patients than in mice, possibly partly from HLA diversity.

This clonotype was sampled from a human donor with alopecia areata. This sequence joins TRBV9 and TRBJ1-6, with a tentative D call TRBD1 (5 bases). The starting material was CD8+ T cells sorted from blood, obtained around week 46, from a patient treated with tofacitinib. In DNA, the CDR3 is TGTGCCAGCAGCGAAACAGGAAATTCACCCCTCCACTTT. As protein: CASSETGNSPLHF.